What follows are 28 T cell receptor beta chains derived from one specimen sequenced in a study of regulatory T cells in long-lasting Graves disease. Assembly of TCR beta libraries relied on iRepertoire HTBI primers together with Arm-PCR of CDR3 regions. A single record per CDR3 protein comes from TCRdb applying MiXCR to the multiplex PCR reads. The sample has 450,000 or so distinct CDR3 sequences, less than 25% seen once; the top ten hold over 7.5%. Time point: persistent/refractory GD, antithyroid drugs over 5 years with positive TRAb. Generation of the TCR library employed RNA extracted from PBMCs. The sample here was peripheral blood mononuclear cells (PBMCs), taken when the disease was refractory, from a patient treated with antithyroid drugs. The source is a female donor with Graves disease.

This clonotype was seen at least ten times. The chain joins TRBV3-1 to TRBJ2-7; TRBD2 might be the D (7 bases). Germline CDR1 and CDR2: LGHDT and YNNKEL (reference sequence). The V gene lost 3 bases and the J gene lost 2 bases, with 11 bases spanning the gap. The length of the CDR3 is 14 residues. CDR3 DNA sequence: TGTGCCAGCAGCCACTGGGGGGGCGCCTACGAGCAGTACTTC. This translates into CASSHWGGAYEQYF.

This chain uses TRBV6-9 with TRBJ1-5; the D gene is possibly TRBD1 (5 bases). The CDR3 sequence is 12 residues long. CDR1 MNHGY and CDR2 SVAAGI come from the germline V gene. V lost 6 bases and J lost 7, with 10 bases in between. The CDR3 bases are TGTGCCAGCAGGGCAGGGATCCAGCCCCAGCATTTT. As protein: CASRAGIQPQHF.

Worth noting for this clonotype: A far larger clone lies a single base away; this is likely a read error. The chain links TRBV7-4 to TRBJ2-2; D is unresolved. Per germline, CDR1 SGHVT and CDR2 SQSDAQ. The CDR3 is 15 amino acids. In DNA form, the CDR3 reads TGTGCCGGCAGCTCGACCAGTGAGCCCACCGGGGAGCTGTTTTTT. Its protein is CAGSSTSEPTGELFF.

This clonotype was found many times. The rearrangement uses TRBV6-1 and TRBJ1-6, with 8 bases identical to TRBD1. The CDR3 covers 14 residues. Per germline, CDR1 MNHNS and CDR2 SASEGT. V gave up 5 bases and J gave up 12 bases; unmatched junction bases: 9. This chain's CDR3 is CASSIRTGLIPLHF. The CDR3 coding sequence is TGTGCCAGCAGTATTCGGACAGGGTTAATACCCCTCCACTTT.

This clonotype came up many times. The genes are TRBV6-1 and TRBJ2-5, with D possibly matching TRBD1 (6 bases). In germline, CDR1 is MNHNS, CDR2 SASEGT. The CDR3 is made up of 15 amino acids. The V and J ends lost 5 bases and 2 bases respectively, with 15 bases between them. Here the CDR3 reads CASSRGQSHQETQYF. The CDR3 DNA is TGTGCCAGCAGTAGAGGACAGAGCCATCAAGAGACCCAGTACTTC.

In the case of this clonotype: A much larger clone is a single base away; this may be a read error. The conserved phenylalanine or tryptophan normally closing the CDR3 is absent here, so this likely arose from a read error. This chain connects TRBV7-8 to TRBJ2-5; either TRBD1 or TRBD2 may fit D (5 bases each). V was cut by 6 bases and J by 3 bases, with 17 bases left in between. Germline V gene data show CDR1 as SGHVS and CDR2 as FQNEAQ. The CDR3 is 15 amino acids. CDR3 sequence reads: CASRRLPGPEETQYL. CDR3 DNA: TGTGCCAGCAGACGACTCCCGGGACCAGAAGAGACCCAGTACCTC.

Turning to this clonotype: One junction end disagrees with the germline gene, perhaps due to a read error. The CDR3 DNA is TGTGCCAGCAGCAAGCGAACAGGGTACGGGCAGTACTTC. Protein: CASSKRTGYGQYF. V is TRBV7-8 and J is TRBJ2-7; weak D call: TRBD1 (6 bases). CDR3 length: 13 amino acids. Looked up from germline, CDR1 is SGHVS and CDR2 is FQNEAQ.

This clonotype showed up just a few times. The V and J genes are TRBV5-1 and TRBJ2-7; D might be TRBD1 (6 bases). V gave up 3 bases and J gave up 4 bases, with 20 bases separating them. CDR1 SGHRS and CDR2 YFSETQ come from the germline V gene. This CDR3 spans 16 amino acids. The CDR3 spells CASSSFLRGNGYEQYF. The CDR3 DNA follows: TGCGCCAGCAGCTCCTTCTTGAGGGGGAACGGTTACGAGCAGTACTTC.

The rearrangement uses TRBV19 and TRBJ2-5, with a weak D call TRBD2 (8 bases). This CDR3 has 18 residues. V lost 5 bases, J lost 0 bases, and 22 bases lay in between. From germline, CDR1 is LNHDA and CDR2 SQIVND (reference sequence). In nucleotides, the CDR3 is TGTGCCAGTAGTTCCTGGGACAGTAGCGGGGAAAACCAAGAGACCCAGTACTTC. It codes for CASSSWDSSGENQETQYF. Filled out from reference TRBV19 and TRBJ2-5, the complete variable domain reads DGGITQSPKYLFRKEGQNVTLSCEQNLNHDAMYWYRQDPGQGLRLIYYSQIVNDFQKGDIAEGYSVSREKKESFPLTVTSAQKNPTAFYLCASSSWDSSGENQETQYFGPGTRLLVL.

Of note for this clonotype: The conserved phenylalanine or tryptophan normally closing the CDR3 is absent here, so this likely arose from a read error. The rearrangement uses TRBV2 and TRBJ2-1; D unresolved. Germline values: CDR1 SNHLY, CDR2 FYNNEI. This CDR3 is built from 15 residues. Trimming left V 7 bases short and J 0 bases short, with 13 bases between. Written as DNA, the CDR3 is TGTGCCAGCAAATCCGACGCCACCTCCTACAATGAGCAGTTCCTC. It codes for CASKSDATSYNEQFL.

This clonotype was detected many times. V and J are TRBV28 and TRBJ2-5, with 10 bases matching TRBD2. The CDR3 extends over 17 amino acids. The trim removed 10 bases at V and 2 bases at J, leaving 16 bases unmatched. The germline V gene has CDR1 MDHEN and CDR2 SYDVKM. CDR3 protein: CATKTSGKKTLQETQYF. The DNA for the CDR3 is TGTGCCACCAAAACTAGCGGGAAAAAAACTCTACAAGAGACCCAGTACTTC.

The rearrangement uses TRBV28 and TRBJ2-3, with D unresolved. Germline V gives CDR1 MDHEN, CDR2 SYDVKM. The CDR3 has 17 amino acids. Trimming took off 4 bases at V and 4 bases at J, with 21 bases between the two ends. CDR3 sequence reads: CASSSPMDLLLADTQYF. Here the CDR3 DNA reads TGTGCCAGCAGTTCCCCCATGGACCTACTTTTGGCAGATACGCAGTATTTT.

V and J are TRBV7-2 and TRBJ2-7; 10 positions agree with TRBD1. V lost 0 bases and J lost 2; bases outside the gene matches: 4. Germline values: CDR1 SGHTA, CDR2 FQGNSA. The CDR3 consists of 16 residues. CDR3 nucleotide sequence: TGTGCCAGCAGCTTAGCAACGGACAGGGGGGCCTACGAGCAGTACTTC. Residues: CASSLATDRGAYEQYF.

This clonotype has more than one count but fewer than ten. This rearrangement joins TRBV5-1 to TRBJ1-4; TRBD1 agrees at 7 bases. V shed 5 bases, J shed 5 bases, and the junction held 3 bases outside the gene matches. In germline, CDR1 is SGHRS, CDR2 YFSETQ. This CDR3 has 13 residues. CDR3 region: CASSGGQNEKLFF. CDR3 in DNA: TGCGCCAGCAGTGGGGGACAGAATGAAAAACTGTTTTTT.

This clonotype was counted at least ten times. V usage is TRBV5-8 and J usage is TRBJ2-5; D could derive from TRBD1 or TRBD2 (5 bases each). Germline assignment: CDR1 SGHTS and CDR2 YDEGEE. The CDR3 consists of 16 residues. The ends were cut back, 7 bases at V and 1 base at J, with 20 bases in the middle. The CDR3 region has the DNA TGTGCCAGCCGAGAAACATGGGGGACGGCCCAAGAGACCCAGTACTTC. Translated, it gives CASRETWGTAQETQYF.

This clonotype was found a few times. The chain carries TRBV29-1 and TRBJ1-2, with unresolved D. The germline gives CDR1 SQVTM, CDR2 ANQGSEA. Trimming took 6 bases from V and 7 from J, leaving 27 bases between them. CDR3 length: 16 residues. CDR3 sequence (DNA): TGCAGCGTAGACCGTAATTCAGTAAGGGATGACGGTGGCTACACCTTC. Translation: CSVDRNSVRDDGGYTF.

CDR3 sequence: CASSPSPGGINTDTQYF. For the CDR3, the DNA is TGTGCCAGCAGCCCTTCGCCTGGGGGGATCAACACAGATACGCAGTATTTT. The chain recombines TRBV27 with TRBJ2-3; tentative D call: TRBD2 (6 bases). V was clipped by 6 bases and J by 2 bases, with 21 bases between them. Per the germline V gene, CDR1 is MNHEY and CDR2 is SMNVEV (reference sequence). This CDR3 comprises 17 residues.

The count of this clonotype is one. CDR3 sequence: CASHRDGTGELFF. The DNA of the CDR3 is TGTGCCAGCCACAGGGACGGCACCGGGGAGCTGTTTTTT. The chain couples TRBV6-1 to TRBJ2-2, with D perhaps TRBD1 (6 bases). Germline assignment: CDR1 MNHNS and CDR2 SASEGT. V was shortened by 8 bases and J by 4 bases, with 11 bases between the two germline ends. This CDR3 is built from 13 residues.

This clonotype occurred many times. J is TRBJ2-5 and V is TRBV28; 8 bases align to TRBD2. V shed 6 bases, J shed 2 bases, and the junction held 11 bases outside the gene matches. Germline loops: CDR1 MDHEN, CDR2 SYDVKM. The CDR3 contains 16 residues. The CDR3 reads CASSLGGAGEQETQYF. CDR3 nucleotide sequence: TGTGCCAGCAGCCTGGGCGGAGCGGGAGAGCAAGAGACCCAGTACTTC.

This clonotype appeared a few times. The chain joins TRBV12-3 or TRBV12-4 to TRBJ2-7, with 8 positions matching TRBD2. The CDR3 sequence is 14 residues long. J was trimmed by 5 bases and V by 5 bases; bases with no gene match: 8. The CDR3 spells CASSLGGARDEQYF. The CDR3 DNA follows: TGTGCCAGCAGTCTCGGGGGGGCGCGTGACGAGCAGTACTTC.

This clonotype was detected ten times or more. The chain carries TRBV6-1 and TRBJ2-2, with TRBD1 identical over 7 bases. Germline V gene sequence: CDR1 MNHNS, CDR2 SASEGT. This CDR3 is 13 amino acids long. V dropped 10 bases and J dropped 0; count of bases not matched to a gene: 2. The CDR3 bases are TGTGCCAACAGGGGACCGAACACCGGGGAGCTGTTTTTT. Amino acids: CANRGPNTGELFF.

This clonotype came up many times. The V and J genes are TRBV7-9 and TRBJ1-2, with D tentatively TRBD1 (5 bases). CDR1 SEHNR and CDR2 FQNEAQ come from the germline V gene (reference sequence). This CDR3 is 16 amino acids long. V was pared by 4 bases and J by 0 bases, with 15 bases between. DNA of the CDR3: TGTGCCAGCAGCTCCACCGGGGGGAGAGCTAACTATGGCTACACCTTC. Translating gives CASSSTGGRANYGYTF. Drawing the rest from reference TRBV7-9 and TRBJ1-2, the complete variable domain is DTGVSQNPRHKITKRGQNVTFRCDPISEHNRLYWYRQTLGQGPEFLTYFQNEAQLEKSRLLSDRFSAERPKGSFSTLEIQRTEQGDSAMYLCASSSTGGRANYGYTFGSGTRLTVV.

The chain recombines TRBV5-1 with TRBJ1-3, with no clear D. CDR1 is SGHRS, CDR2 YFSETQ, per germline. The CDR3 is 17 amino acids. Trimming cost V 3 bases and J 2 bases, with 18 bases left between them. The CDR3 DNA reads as TGCGCCAGCAGCTACATGCCTACTGAAACTCCTGGAAACACCATATATTTT. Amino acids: CASSYMPTETPGNTIYF. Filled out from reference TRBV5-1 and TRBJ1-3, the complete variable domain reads KAGVTQTPRYLIKTRGQQVTLSCSPISGHRSVSWYQQTPGQGLQFLFEYFSETQRNKGNFPGRFSGRQFSNSRSEMNVSTLELGDSALYLCASSYMPTETPGNTIYFGEGSWLTVV.

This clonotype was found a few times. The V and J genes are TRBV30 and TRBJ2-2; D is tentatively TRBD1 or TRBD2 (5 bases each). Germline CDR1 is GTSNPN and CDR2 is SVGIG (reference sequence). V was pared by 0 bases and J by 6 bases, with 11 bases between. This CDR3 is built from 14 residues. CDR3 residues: CAWSVVWGSGELFF. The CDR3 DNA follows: TGTGCCTGGAGTGTAGTGTGGGGGTCCGGGGAGCTGTTTTTT.

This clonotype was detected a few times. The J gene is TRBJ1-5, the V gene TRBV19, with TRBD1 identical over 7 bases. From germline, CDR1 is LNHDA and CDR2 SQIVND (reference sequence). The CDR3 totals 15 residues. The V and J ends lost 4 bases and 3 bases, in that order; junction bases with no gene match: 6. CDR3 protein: CASSTRDRDNQPQHF. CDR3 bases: TGTGCCAGTAGTACCCGTGACAGGGACAATCAGCCCCAGCATTTT.

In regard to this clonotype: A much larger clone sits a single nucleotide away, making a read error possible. CDR3 nucleotides: TGTGCCAGCAGATGGGACAGGGGCCTTGGGGCCAACGTCCTGACTTTC. Translated: CASRWDRGLGANVLTF. This chain joins TRBV6-1 and TRBJ2-6, with TRBD1 matching 10 bases. Germline V lookup: CDR1 MNHNS, CDR2 SASEGT. The junction had 5 bases not matched to a gene; V was cut back by 6 bases and J by 3 bases. The CDR3 is 16 amino acids.

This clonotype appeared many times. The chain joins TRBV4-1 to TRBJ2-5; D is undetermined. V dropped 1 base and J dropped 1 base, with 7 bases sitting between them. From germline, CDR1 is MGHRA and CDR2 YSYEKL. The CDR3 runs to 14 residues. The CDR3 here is CASSQVVIQETQYF. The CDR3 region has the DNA TGCGCCAGCAGCCAAGTGGTCATCCAAGAGACCCAGTACTTC.

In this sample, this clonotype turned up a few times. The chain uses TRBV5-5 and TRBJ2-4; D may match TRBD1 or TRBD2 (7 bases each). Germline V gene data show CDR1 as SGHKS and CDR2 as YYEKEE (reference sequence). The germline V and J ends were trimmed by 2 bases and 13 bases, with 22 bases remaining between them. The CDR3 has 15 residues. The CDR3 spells CASSLILGQGGIQYF. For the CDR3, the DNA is TGTGCCAGCAGCTTAATTTTGGGGCAGGGGGGGATACAGTACTTC.